Detailed here is one T cell receptor (beta chain). What it binds is unknown. Each subset's genomic DNA was shared equally among a number of immunoSEQ plates. Measured with immunoSEQ multiplex PCR; TCRdb has only the in-frame clones, and not every one. The table records about 1.5 million clones, 95% to 99% of them present only once. The sample originates from a study of shared clonotypes between healthy human individuals. Study-wide results and limits: Among non-shared clonotypes, generation probabilities were lower than among those shared by all four donors. On the whole, naive subsets had larger estimated richness than memory subsets had.

This sequence originates from a man under 40 in good health. Sequences were obtained from naive CD4+ T cells sorted from blood. As to subset: CD45RA+ positively selected.

The CDR3, as DNA: TGTGCCTGGAGTCAGAACAATGAGCAGTTCTTC. Amino acids: CAWSQNNEQFF. The rearrangement links TRBV30 to TRBJ2-1, with D hard to call. CDR3 length: 11 residues. CDR1 and CDR2 (germline): GTSNPN, SVGIG (reference sequence). Trimming removed 2 bases from V and 5 bases from J, with 4 bases in between.